The clone carrying this TCR beta chain was counted only a few times. Its antigen is currently unknown. Noted treatment: roughly ten-day PBMC culture with coronavirus spike peptide pools or control peptides (ViraFEST assay). These data originate in a study of vaccination and CD4 T cells after COVID-19. Study information: Samples after vaccination came a median about 72 days past dose two, ranging 14 to 241.

CDR3 length: 15 residues. Trimming cost V 4 bases and J 0 bases, with 12 bases left between them. In germline, CDR1 is MNHEY, CDR2 SVGAGI. General study points: Median numbers of SARS-CoV-2-reactive clonotypes increased from approximately 23 to 38 (not a significant change).

An Oncomine TCR Beta short-read assay was used to sequence the DNA from cultured CD4+ T cells. In TCRdb, the PCR reads were re-called with MiXCR into one record per CDR3 protein. In the table there are roughly 15,000 distinct CDR3 sequences, about 53% of which are singletons. Source: CD4+ T cells from blood, cultured in vitro, taken before SARS-CoV-2 vaccination. This clonotype originated in a human donor who had recovered from COVID-19. This chain uses TRBV6-5 with TRBJ1-1; the D gene is possibly TRBD1 (6 bases). In DNA form, the CDR3 reads TGTGCCAGCAGTTCCTGGGACAACCTGAACACTGAAGCTTTCTTT. This codes for CASSSWDNLNTEAFF.